This TCR beta chain was retrieved from a study of blood T cell repertoires in COVID-19. Overall study: The United States, Italy and Spain were the sources of the acute and convalescent COVID-19 samples.

Germline values: CDR1 MDHEN, CDR2 SYDVKM. The CDR3 has 14 amino acids. J gave up 7 bases and V 4 bases, and 4 bases lay outside the gene matches. In this sample, this clone turned up once. Per the original methods: Scientists estimated how many nucleated cells there were by amplifying reference gene primers. The protocol was immunoSEQ multiplex PCR, while the TCRdb copy is restricted to in-frame clones and leaves out a portion. V and J calls and clone size follow that table, whereas D and trimming were derived from the DNA. The sample lists a few hundred thousand clones; 85% to 90% were seen once. This clonotype was sampled from a man aged 18 to 35 who had recovered from COVID-19. Material for sequencing was PBMCs or T cells enriched from blood (not recorded which). The V call is TRBV28, the J call TRBJ2-7, with 13 bases fitting TRBD2. The CDR3, as DNA: TGTGCCAGCAGTTCGACTAGCGGGGGGTTGGAGCAGTACTTC. Residues: CASSSTSGGLEQYF.